This T cell receptor beta chain is from a study of blood T cell repertoires in COVID-19. Study in general: Material from acute and convalescent COVID-19 was sourced from the United States, Italy and Spain. Sample material is recorded as cDNA or gDNA derived from T cells, B-cell-depleted T cells, or PBMCs.

V was clipped by 2 bases and J by 0 bases, with 10 bases between them. CDR1 and CDR2 from the germline V gene are SGHDT and YYEEEE. The CDR3 consists of 15 residues. In the authors' methods: Nucleated cell number was recorded as an estimate derived from reference gene primer amplification. Data came from immunoSEQ multiplex PCR; TCRdb stores just in-frame clones and leaves some out. Clonal size and the V and J genes are those of that table, whereas D and trimming came from the DNA. The repertoire holds around 86,000 clones, roughly 88% seen once, with around 12% in the top ten. Sequences were obtained from peripheral blood. The J gene is TRBJ2-3, the V gene TRBV5-6, with a weak D call TRBD2 (5 bases). The origin of this receptor is a human donor in a cohort sampled during active COVID-19. CDR3 residues: CASSFGGYSTDTQYF. The CDR3 nucleotides are TGTGCCAGCAGCTTTGGCGGGTATAGCACAGATACGCAGTATTTT.